This TCR beta chain came from a study of blood T cell repertoires in COVID-19. The CDR3 is 11 residues long. Trimming removed 7 bases at V and 5 bases at J, with 9 bases between. Germline values: CDR1 MNHEY, CDR2 SVGAGI. TCRdb's table, derived via immunoSEQ multiplex PCR, lists solely in-frame clones and lacks some. Of about 74,000 clones listed, approximately 84% are singletons. Sample: peripheral blood. The sequence was obtained from a human donor in a cohort sampled during active COVID-19. V usage is TRBV6-5 and J usage is TRBJ2-7; D remains unclear. CDR3 nucleotides: TGTGCCAGCACCTCCCTAAACGAGCAGTACTTC. Translation: CASTSLNEQYF.